Described below is a single TCR beta chain sequence and its context. Its antigen is currently unknown. The data were taken from a study of neoadjuvant anti-PD-1 for oral cavity cancer. Study at large: Patients without progression received a fourth nivolumab dose around day 43, then surgical resection on days 50-56.

Stage II-IVA oral cavity squamous cell carcinoma was new and untreated by systemic or radiation therapy. The patients had HPV-negative, locally advanced oral cavity squamous cell carcinoma. Study-level points and caveats: Greater tumor shrinkage accompanied bigger post-treatment sizes of preexisting clones.

Assay: immunoSEQ multiplex PCR; the TCRdb copy retains only in-frame clones and omits some. The table includes 9,500 to 15,000 clones, around 69% detected once. The receptor was derived from a person aged 40 to 85 with oral cavity squamous cell carcinoma. The donor label of this sample is uncertain. The source material was tumor tissue, sampled before nivolumab (anti-PD-1) treatment.

The CDR3 DNA reads as TGTGCCAGCAGCTTAGGAGGGGCGGGTGAAAAACTGTTTTTT. This gives the protein CASSLGGAGEKLFF. V and J are TRBV13 and TRBJ1-4; tentative D call: TRBD1 (5 bases). The CDR3 loop spans 14 amino acids. Looked up from germline, CDR1 is PRHDT and CDR2 is FYEKMQ (reference sequence). The V end was cut by 0 bases, the J end by 7 bases, with 9 bases between.